This T cell receptor beta chain was sequenced during a study of blood T cells in healthy people across ages. The CDR3 loop spans 15 amino acids. In germline, CDR1 is SEHNR, CDR2 FQNEAQ (reference sequence). V was shortened by 2 bases and J by 0 bases, with 8 bases between the two germline ends. This clonotype was counted a few times. Its antigen remains unidentified. It was with a sample-barcoded 5' primer and a J-beta primer mix that a second PCR of roughly 7 to 12 cycles was run. Every cDNA molecule carried a tag from a template-switch adaptor bearing 12 random nucleotides. MiXCR, run by TCRdb on the 5' RACE reads, gives a single entry per CDR3 protein. The data hold over a million distinct CDR3 sequences, with 35% to 45% observed a single time. Study-level findings and limits: Any conclusive comparison of naive versus antigen-experienced cells was prevented by using unsorted PBMCs.

This sequence joins TRBV7-9 and TRBJ1-5; a weak D match, TRBD1 (5 bases). The sequencing input was blood. The sequence derives from a woman younger than 30 in good health. CDR3 DNA: TGTGCCAGCAGCTTAAACGGGGGTAGCAATCAGCCCCAGCATTTT. Protein: CASSLNGGSNQPQHF.